Below, 4 T cell receptor beta chains from the same sample are listed, as sequenced in a study of shared clonotypes between healthy human individuals. TCRdb's table, derived via immunoSEQ multiplex PCR, lists solely in-frame clones and lacks some. Here the sample spans about 450,000 clones, roughly three quarters being singletons. The specimen was PBMCs. These receptor sequences come from a middle-aged woman in good health. Some clones in this sample may be carry-over from other donors' samples.

Worth noting for this clone: The sample contains more than one DNA sequence encoding this CDR3. The rearrangement joins TRBV5-1 to TRBJ1-1, with D possibly being TRBD1 (5 bases). Germline CDR1 reads SGHRS; CDR2 reads YFSETQ. The CDR3 is 13 residues long. V was clipped by 4 bases and J by 1 base, with 8 bases between them. CDR3 region: CASSLGENTEAFF. CDR3 DNA sequence: TGCGCCAGCAGCCTAGGGGAGAACACTGAAGCTTTCTTT. The variable domain in full, with the rest retrieved from reference TRBV5-1 and TRBJ1-1, is KAGVTQTPRYLIKTRGQQVTLSCSPISGHRSVSWYQQTPGQGLQFLFEYFSETQRNKGNFPGRFSGRQFSNSRSEMNVSTLELGDSALYLCASSLGENTEAFFGQGTRLTVV.

This chain uses TRBV6-4 with TRBJ2-5; the match to TRBD1 covers 8 bases. The V gene end was trimmed by 2 bases and the J gene end by 5 bases; junction bases not matched to a gene: 1. Germline CDR1 is MRHNA and CDR2 is SNTAGT. The CDR3 runs 13 residues. CDR3 sequence: CASSDTGGETQYF. CDR3 coding DNA: TGTGCCAGCAGTGACACAGGGGGGGAGACCCAGTACTTC.

In its sample, this clone is medium-sized. The chain couples TRBV7-9 to TRBJ1-5; D might be TRBD1 (6 bases). The CDR3 is 18 amino acids. Germline assignment: CDR1 SEHNR and CDR2 FQNEAQ (reference sequence). V was cut by 3 bases and J by 1 base, with 19 bases left in between. The CDR3 spells CASSLVGGGLTSNQPQHF. In nucleotides, the CDR3 is TGTGCCAGCAGCTTGGTAGGAGGGGGACTTACGAGCAATCAGCCCCAGCATTTT. Complete variable domain (other parts from reference TRBV7-9 and TRBJ1-5): DTGVSQNPRHKITKRGQNVTFRCDPISEHNRLYWYRQTLGQGPEFLTYFQNEAQLEKSRLLSDRFSAERPKGSFSTLEIQRTEQGDSAMYLCASSLVGGGLTSNQPQHFGDGTRLSIL.

As concerns this clone: A far larger clone is only one base removed, so a read error is likely. Other DNA sequences of this sample code for an identical CDR3. The rearrangement uses TRBV4-1 and TRBJ1-3, with D perhaps TRBD1 (5 bases). The CDR3 totals 15 residues. CDR1 MGHRA and CDR2 YSYEKL come from the germline V gene. As DNA, the CDR3 is TGCGCCAGTAGCCAAGATCGGGACGCGGGAAACACCATATATTTT. It is translated as CASSQDRDAGNTIYF.